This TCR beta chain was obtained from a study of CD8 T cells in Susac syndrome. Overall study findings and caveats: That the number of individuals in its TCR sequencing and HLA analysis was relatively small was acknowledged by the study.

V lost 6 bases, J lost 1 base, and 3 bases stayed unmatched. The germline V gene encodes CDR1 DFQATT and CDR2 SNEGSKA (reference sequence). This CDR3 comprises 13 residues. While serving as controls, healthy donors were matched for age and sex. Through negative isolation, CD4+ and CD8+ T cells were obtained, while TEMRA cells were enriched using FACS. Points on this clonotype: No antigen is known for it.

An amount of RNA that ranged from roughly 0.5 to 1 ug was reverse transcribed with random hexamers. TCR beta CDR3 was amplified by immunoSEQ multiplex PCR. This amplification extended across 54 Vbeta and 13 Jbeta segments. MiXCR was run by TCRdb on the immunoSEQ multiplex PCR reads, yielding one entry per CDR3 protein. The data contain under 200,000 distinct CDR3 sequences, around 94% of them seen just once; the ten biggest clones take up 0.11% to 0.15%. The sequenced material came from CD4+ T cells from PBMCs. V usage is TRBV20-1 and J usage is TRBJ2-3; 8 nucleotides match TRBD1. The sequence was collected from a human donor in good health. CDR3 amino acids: CSANRGGTDTQYF. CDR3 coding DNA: TGCAGTGCAAACAGGGGGGGCACAGATACGCAGTATTTT.